This TCR beta chain was recorded in a study of blood T cell repertoires in COVID-19. Background on the study: Samples came from the United States, Italy and Spain, spanning acute and convalescent COVID-19. PBMCs, B-cell-depleted T cells, or T cells provided the cDNA or gDNA that made up the material.

In the original analysis: Quantification of nucleated cells was approximated via reference gene primer amplification. Assay: immunoSEQ multiplex PCR; the TCRdb copy retains only in-frame clones and omits some. D and trimming were read from the DNA, whereas the V and J calls and clone size are those reported in that table. The sample yields 200,000 to 300,000 clones, about 80% seen once. The CDR3 contains 18 residues. V lost 1 base and J lost 4; bases outside the gene matches: 13. Germline values: CDR1 MGHRA, CDR2 YSYEKL. The chain employs TRBV4-1 and TRBJ2-4; 7 bases fit TRBD1. Sequencing used peripheral blood. This sequence was found in a woman over 75 with acute or convalescent COVID-19. Written as DNA, the CDR3 is TGCGCCAGCAGCCAAGTTCCCTTAACCGGGACAGTAAAAAACATTCAGTACTTC. The encoded protein is CASSQVPLTGTVKNIQYF.